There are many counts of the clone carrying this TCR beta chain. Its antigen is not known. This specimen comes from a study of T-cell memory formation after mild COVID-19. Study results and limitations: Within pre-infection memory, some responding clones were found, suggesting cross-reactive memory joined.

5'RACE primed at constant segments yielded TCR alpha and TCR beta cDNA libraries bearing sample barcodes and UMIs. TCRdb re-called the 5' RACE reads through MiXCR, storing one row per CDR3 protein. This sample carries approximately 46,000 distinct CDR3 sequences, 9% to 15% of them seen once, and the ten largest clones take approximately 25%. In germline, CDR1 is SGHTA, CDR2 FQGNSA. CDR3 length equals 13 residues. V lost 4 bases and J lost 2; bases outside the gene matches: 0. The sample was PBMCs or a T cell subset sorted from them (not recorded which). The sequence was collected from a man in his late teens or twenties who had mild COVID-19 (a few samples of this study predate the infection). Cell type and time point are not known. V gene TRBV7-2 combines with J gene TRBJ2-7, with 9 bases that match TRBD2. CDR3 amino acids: CASSWTSAYEQYV. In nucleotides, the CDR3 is TGTGCCAGCAGCTGGACTAGCGCCTACGAGCAGTACGTC.